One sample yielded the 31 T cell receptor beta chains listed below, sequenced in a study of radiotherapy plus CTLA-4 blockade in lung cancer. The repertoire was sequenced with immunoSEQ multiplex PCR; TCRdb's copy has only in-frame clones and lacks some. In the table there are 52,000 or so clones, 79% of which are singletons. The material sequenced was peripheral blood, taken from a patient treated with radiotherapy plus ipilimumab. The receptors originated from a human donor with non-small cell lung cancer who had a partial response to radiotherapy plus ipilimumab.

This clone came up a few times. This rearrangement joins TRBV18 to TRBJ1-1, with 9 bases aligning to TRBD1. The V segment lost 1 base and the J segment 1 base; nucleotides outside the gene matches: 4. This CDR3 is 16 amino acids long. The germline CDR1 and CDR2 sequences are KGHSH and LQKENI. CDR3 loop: CASSPQGQGTNTEAFF. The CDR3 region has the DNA TGTGCCAGCTCACCACAGGGACAGGGCACGAACACTGAAGCTTTCTTT.

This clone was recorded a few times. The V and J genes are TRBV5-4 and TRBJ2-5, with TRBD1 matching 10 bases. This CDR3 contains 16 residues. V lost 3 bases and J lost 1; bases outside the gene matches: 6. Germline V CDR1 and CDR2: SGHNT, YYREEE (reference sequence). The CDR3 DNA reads TGTGCCAGCAGCTCCGGGACAGGGGCGACCCAAGAGACCCAGTACTTC. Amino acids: CASSSGTGATQETQYF.

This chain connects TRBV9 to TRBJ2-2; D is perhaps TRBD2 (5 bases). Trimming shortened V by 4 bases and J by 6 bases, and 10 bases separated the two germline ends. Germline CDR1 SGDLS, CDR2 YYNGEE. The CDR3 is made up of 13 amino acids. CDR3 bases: TGTGCCAGCAGCCCCAGCGGTCCCGGGGAGCTGTTTTTT. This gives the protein CASSPSGPGELFF.

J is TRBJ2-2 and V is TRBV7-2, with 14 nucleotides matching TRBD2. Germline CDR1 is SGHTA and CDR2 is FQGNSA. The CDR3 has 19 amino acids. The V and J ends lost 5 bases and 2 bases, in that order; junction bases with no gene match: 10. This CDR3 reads CASSPSGLAGDTNTGELFF. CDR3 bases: TGTGCCAGCAGCCCATCGGGACTAGCGGGGGATACTAACACCGGGGAGCTGTTTTTT.

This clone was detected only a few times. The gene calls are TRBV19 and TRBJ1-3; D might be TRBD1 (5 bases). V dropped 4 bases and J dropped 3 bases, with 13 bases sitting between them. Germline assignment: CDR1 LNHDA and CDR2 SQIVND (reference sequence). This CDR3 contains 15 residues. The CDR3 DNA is TGTGCCAGTAGTACTCTATCAACAGGTGGAAACACCATATATTTT. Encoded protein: CASSTLSTGGNTIYF.

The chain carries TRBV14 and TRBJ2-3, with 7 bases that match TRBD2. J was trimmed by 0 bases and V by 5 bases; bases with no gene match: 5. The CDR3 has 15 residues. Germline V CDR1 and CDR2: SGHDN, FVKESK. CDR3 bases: TGTGCCAGCAGCAGGGAGGGGATGAGCACAGATACGCAGTATTTT. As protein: CASSREGMSTDTQYF.

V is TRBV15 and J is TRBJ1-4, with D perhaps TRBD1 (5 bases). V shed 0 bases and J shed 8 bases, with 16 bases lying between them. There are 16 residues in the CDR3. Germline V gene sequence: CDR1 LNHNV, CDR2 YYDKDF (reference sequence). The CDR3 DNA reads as TGTGCCACCAGCAGAGACCAGGGAAGGACGTCAGAAAAACTGTTTTTT. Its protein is CATSRDQGRTSEKLFF.

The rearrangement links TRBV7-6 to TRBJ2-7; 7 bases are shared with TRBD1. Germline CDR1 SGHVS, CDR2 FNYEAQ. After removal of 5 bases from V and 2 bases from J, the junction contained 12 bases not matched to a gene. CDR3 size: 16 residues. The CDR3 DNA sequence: TGTGCCAGCAGCCCACGAACAGGGGACGCGCCCTACGAGCAGTACTTC. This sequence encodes CASSPRTGDAPYEQYF.

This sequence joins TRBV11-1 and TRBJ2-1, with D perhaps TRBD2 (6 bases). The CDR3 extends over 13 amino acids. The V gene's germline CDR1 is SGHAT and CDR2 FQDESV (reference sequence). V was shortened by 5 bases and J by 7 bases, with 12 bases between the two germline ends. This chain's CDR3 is CASSLGGKNEQFF. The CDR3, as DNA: TGTGCCAGCAGCCTCGGGGGAAAGAATGAGCAGTTCTTC.

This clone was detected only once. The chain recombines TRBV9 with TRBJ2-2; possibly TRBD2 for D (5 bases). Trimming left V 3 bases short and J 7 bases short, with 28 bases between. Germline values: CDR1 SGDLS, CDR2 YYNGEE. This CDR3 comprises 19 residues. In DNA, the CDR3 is TGTGCCAGCAGCGCCCTCCAACAACCGGGATCTACCCCGGGCGGGGAGCTGTTTTTT. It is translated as CASSALQQPGSTPGGELFF.

The CDR3 loop reads CASSPGQGTDTQYF. The CDR3 DNA reads TGTGCCAGCTCACCGGGACAGGGAACAGATACGCAGTATTTT. The rearrangement joins TRBV18 to TRBJ2-3; 9 nucleotides match TRBD1. The CDR3 length is 14 residues. The ends lost 3 bases at V and 3 bases at J; junction bases unmatched: 1. Germline loops: CDR1 KGHSH, CDR2 LQKENI.

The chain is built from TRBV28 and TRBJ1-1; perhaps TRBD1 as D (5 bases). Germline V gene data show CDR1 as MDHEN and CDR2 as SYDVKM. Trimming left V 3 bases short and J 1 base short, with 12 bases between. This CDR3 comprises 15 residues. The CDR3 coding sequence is TGTGCCAGCAGTTTTCGGAGGGGTCGGAACACTGAAGCTTTCTTT. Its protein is CASSFRRGRNTEAFF.

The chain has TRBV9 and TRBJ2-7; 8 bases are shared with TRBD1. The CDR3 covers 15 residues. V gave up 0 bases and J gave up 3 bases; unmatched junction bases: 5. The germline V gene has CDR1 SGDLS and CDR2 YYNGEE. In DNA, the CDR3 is TGTGCCAGCAGCGTAGGGACAGGGTCCATCTACGAGCAGTACTTC. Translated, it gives CASSVGTGSIYEQYF.

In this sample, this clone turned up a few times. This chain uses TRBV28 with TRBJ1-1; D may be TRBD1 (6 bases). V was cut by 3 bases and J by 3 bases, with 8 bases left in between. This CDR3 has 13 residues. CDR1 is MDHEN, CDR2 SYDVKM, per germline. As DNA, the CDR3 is TGTGCCAGCAGTTTGTCAGGGGACACTGAAGCTTTCTTT. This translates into CASSLSGDTEAFF.

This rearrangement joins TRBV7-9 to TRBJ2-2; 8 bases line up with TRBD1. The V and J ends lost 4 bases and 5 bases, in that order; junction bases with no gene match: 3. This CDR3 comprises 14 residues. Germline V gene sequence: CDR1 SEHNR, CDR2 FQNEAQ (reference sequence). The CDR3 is CASSSWTGTGELFF. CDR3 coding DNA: TGTGCCAGCAGCTCGTGGACAGGGACCGGGGAGCTGTTTTTT.

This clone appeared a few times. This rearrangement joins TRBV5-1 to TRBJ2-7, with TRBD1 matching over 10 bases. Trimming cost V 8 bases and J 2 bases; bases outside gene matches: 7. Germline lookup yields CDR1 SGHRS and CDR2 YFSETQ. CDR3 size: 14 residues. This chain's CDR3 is CARSRDRGTYEQYF. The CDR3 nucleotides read TGCGCCAGATCCCGGGACAGGGGAACCTACGAGCAGTACTTC.

The chain's CDR3 is CASSPEADVLTF. CDR3 bases: TGCGCCAGCAGCCCGGAGGCGGACGTCCTGACTTTC. V gene TRBV5-1 combines with J gene TRBJ2-6, with a possible D match to TRBD2 (5 bases). The ends were cut back, 4 bases at V and 11 bases at J, with 10 bases in the middle. This CDR3 comprises 12 residues. CDR1 SGHRS and CDR2 YFSETQ come from the germline V gene. Full variable domain (rest looked up from reference TRBV5-1 and TRBJ2-6): KAGVTQTPRYLIKTRGQQVTLSCSPISGHRSVSWYQQTPGQGLQFLFEYFSETQRNKGNFPGRFSGRQFSNSRSEMNVSTLELGDSALYLCASSPEADVLTFGAGSRLTVL.

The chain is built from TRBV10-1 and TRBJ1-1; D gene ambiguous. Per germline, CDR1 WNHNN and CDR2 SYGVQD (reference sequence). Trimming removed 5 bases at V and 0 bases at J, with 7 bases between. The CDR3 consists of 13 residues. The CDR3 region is CASSLAVNTEAFF. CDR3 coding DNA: TGCGCCAGCAGTTTAGCGGTGAACACTGAAGCTTTCTTT.

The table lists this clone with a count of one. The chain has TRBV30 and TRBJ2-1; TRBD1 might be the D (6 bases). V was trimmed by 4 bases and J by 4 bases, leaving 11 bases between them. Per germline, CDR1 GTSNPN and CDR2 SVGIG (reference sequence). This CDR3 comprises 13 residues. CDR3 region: CAWTRDIYNEQFF. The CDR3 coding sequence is TGTGCCTGGACCCGGGACATATACAATGAGCAGTTCTTC.

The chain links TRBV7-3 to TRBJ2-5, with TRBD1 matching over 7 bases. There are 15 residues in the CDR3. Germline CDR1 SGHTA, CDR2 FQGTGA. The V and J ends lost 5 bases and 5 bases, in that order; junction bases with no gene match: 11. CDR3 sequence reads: CASSPGDRELETQYF. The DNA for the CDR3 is TGTGCCAGCAGCCCTGGAGACAGGGAGTTGGAGACCCAGTACTTC. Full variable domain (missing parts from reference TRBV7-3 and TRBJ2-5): GAGVSQTPSNKVTEKGKYVELRCDPISGHTALYWYRQSLGQGPEFLIYFQGTGAADDSGLPNDRFFAVRPEGSVSTLKIQRTERGDSAVYLCASSPGDRELETQYFGPGTRLLVL.

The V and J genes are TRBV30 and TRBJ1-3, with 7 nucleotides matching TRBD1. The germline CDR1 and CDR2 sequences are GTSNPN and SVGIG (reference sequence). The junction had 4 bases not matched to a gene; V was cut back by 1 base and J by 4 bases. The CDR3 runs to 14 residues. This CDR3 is CAWSATGVGNTIYF. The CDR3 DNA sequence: TGTGCCTGGAGTGCCACAGGGGTCGGAAACACCATATATTTT.

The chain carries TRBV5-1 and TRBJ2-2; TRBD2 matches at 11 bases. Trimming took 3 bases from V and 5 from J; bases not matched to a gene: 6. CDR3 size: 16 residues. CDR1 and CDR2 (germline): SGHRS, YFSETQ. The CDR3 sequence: CASSSTSGGFTGELFF. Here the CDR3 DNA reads TGCGCCAGCAGCTCAACTAGCGGGGGATTTACCGGGGAGCTGTTTTTT.

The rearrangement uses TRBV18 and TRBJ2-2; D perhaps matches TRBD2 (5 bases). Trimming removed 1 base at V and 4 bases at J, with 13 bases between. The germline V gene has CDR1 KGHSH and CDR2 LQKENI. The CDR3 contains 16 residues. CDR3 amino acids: CASSPLASRGTGELFF. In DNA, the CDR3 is TGTGCCAGCTCACCACTGGCCTCCCGGGGCACCGGGGAGCTGTTTTTT.

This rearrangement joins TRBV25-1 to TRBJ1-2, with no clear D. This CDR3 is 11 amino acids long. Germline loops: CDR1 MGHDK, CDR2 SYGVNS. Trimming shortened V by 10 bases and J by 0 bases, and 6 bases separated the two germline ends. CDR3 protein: CATVSNYGYTF. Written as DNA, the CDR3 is TGTGCCACCGTATCTAACTATGGCTACACCTTC.

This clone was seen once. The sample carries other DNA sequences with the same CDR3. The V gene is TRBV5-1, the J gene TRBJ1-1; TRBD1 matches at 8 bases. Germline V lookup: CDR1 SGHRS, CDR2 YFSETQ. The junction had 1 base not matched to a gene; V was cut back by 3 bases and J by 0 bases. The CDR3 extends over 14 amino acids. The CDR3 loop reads CASSWTGMNTEAFF. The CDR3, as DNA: TGCGCCAGCAGCTGGACAGGGATGAACACTGAAGCTTTCTTT.

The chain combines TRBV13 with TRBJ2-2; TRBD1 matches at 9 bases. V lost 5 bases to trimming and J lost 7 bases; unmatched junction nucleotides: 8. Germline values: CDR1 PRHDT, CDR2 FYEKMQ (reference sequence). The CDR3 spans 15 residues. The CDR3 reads CASSRQGGLVGELFF. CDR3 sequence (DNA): TGTGCCAGCAGCCGACAGGGGGGGCTGGTCGGGGAGCTGTTTTTT.

CDR3 sequence: CASRPTGSNQPQHF. CDR3 bases: TGTGCCAGCAGACCTACAGGGTCAAATCAGCCCCAGCATTTT. V usage is TRBV6-6 and J usage is TRBJ1-5; a weak D match, TRBD1 (6 bases). Germline assignment: CDR1 MNHNY and CDR2 SVGAGI (reference sequence). The CDR3 spans 14 residues. V lost 6 bases and J lost 4, with 13 bases in between.

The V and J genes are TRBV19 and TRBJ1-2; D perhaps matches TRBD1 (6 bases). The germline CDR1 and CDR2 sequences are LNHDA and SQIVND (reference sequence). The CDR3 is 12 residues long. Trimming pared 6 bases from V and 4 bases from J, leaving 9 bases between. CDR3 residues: CASSETGYGYTF. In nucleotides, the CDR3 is TGTGCCAGTAGCGAGACAGGCTATGGCTACACCTTC.

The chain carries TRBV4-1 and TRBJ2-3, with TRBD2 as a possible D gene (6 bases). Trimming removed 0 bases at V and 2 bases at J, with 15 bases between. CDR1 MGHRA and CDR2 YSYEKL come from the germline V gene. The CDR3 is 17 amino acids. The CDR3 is CASSQDGDSGLTDTQYF. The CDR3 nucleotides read TGCGCCAGCAGCCAAGATGGGGATAGCGGACTCACAGATACGCAGTATTTT.

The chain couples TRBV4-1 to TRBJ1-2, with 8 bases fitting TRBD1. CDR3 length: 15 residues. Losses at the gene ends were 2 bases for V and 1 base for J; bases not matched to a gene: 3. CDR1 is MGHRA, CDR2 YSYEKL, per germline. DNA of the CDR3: TGCGCCAGCAGCCAAACGGGACAGGATAACTATGGCTACACCTTC. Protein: CASSQTGQDNYGYTF.

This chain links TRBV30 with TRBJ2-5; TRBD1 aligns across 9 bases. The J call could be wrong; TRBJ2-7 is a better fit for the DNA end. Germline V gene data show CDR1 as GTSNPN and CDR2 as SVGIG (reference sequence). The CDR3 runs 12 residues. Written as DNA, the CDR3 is TGTGCCTGGAGGGACAGGGGCAACGAGCAGTACTTC. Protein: CAWRDRGNEQYF.